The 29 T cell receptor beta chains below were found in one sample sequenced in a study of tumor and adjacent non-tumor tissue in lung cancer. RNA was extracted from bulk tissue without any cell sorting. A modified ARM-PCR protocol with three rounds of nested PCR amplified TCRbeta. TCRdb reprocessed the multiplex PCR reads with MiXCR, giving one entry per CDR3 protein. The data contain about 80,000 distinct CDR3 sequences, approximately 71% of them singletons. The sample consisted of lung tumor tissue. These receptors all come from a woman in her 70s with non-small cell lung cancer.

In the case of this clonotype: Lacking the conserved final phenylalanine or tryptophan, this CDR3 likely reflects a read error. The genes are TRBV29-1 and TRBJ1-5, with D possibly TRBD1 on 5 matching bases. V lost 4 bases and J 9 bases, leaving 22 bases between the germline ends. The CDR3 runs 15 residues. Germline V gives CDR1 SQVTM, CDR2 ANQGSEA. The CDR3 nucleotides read TGCAGCGTTGGGACAAGGGGCGCTCCTTCCCGGCCCCAGCATTCT. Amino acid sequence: CSVGTRGAPSRPQHS.

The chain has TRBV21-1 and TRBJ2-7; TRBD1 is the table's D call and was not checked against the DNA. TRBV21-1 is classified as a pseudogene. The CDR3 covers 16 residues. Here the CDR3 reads CACNAGAEQGNYEQYF. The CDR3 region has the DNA TGTGCCTGCAACGCCGGGGCCGAACAGGGGAACTACGAGCAGTACTTC.

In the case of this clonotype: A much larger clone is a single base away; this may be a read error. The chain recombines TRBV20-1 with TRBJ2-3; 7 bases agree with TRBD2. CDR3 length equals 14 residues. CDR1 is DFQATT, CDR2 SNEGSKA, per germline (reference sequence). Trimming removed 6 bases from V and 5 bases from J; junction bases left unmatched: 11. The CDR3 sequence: CSAQVAGVIDTQYF. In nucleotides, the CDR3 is TGCAGTGCCCAAGTTGCGGGAGTAATAGATACGCAGTATTTT.

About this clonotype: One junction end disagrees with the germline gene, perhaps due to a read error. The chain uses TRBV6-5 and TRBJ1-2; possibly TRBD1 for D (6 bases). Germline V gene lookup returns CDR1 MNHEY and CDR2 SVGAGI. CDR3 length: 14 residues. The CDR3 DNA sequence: TGTGCCAGCAGTCTGCATGGGGACATCTATGGTTACACCTTC. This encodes CASSLHGDIYGYTF.

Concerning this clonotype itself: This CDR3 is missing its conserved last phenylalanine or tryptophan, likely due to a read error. DNA for the CDR3: TGTGCCAGCACCACACAAGTGGAGGGACCCTACGGGCAGTACTAC. This encodes CASTTQVEGPYGQYY. The rearrangement links TRBV6-5 to TRBJ2-7; maybe TRBD2 (6 bases). CDR3 length: 15 residues. Germline CDR1 is MNHEY and CDR2 is SVGAGI.

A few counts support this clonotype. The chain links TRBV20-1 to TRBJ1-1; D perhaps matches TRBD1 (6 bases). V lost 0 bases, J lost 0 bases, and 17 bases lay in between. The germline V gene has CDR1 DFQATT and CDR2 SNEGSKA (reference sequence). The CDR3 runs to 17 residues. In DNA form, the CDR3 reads TGCAGTGCTAGAGATAGACGGGGGGCGTTTATGAACACTGAAGCTTTCTTT. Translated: CSARDRRGAFMNTEAFF.

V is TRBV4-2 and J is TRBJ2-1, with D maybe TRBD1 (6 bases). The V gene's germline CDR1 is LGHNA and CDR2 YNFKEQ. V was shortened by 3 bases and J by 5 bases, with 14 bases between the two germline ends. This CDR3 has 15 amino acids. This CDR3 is CASSHTAGDDNEQFF. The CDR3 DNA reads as TGTGCCAGCAGCCATACGGCAGGGGATGACAATGAGCAGTTCTTC.

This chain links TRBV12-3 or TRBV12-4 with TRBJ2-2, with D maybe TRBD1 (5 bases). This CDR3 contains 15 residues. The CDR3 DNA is TGTGTCATCAGTTCGACGACAGACAACACCGGGGAGCTGTTTTTT. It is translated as CVISSTTDNTGELFF.

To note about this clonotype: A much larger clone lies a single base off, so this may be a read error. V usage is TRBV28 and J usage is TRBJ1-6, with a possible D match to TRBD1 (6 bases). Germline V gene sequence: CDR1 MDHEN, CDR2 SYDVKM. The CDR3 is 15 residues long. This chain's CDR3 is CASSPVTGFDSPLRF. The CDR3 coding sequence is TGTGCCAGCAGTCCGGTAACAGGGTTTGATTCACCCCTCCGCTTT.

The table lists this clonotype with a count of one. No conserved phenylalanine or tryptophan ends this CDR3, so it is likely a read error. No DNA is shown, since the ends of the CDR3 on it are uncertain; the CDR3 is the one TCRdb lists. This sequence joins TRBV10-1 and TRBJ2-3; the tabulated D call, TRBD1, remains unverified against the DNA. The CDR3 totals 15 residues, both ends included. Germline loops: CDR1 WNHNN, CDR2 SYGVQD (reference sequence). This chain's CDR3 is CAGSGSQGITDTQYL.

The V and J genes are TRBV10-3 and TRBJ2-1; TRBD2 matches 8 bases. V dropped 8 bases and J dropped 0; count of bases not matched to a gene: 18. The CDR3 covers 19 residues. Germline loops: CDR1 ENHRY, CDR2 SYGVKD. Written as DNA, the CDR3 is TGTGCCATCTCGACAAAGGTAACTAGCGGATGGAACTCCTACAATGAGCAGTTCTTC. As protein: CAISTKVTSGWNSYNEQFF.

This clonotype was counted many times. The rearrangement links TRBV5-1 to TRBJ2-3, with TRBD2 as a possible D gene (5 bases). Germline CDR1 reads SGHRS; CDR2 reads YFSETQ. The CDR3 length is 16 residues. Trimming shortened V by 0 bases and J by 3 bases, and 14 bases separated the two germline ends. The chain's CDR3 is CASSLGRGSKTDTQYF. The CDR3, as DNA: TGCGCCAGCAGCTTGGGTCGTGGGAGTAAGACAGATACGCAGTATTTT.

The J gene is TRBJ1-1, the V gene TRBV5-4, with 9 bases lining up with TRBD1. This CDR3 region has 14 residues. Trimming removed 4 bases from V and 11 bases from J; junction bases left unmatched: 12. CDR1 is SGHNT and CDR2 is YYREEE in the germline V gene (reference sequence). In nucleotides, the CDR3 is TGTGCCAGCAGCCTCCGGACAGGGGTTGATGAGGCTTTCTTT. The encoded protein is CASSLRTGVDEAFF.

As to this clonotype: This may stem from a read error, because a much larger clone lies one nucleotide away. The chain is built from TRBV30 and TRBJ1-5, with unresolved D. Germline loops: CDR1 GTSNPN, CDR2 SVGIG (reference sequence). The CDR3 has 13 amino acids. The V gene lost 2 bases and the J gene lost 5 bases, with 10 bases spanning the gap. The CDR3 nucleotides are TGTGCCTGGAGTCTAACAAGGGATCAGCCCCAGCATTTT. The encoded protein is CAWSLTRDQPQHF.

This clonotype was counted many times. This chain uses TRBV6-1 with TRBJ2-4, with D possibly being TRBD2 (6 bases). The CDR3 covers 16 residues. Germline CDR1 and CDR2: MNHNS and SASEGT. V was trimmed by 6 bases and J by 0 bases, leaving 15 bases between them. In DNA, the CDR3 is TGTGCCAGCAGGGGCCGGGACTCCGTAGCCAAAAACATTCAGTACTTC. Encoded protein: CASRGRDSVAKNIQYF.

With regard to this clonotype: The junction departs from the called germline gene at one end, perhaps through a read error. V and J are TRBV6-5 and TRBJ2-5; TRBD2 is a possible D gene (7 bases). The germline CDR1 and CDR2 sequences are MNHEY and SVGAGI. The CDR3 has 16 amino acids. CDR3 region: CASSYSDGEGEETQYF. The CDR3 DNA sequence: TGTGCCAGCAGTTACTCTGATGGGGAGGGGGAGGAGACCCAATACTTC.

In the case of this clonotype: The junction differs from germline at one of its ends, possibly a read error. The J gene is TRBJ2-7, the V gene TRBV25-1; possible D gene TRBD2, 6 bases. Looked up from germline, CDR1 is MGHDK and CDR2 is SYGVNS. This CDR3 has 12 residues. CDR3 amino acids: CASSGDSDEPYF. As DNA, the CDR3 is TGTGCCAGCAGCGGGGACTCAGACGAGCCGTATTTC.

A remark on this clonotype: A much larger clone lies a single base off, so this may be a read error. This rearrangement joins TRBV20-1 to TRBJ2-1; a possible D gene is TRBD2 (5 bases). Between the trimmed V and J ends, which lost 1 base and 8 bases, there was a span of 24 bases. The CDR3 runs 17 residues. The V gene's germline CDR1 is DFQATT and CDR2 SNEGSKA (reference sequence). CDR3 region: CSARGALVGVPHDEQFF. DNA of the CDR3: TGCAGTGCTAGAGGGGCACTAGTGGGAGTTCCTCACGATGAGCAGTTCTTC.

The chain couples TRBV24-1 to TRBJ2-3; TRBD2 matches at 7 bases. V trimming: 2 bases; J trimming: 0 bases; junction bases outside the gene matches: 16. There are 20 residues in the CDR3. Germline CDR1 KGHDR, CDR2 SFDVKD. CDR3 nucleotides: TGTGCCACCAGTGATTGGAACCCACTGACTAGCAGGAGAAGCACAGATACGCAGTATTTT. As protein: CATSDWNPLTSRRSTDTQYF.

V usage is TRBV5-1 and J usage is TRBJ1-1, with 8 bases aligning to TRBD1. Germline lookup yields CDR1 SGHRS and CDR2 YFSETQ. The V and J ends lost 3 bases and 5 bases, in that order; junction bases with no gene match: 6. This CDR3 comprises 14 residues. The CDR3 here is CASSSGQGETEAFF. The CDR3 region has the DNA TGCGCCAGCAGCTCCGGACAGGGAGAAACTGAAGCTTTCTTT.

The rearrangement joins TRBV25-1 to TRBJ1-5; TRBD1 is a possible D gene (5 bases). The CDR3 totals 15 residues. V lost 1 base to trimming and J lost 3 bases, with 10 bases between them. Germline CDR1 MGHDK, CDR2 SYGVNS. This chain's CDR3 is CASSEFLTDNQPQHF. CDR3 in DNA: TGTGCCAGCAGTGAATTTTTGACAGACAATCAGCCCCAGCATTTT.

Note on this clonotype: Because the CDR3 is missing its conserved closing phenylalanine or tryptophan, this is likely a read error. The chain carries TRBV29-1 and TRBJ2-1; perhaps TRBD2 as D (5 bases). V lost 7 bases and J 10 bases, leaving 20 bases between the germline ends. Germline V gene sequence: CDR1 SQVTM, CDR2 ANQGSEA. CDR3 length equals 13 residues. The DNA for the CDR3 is TGCAGCGCCCAACCACTCGGGGATGACGAGCAGTTCTTA. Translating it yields CSAQPLGDDEQFL.

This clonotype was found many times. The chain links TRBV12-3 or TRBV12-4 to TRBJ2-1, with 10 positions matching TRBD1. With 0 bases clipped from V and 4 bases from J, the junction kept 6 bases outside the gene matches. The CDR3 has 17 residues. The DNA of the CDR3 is TGTGCCAGCAGTTTAGCGTTCGGACAGGGGGAGTACAATGAGCAGTTCTTC. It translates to CASSLAFGQGEYNEQFF.

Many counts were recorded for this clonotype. CDR3 bases: TGTGCCAGCAGCTACCTCCGTCCGGGACTAGCGGGAGGGACGAACACCGGGGAGCTGTTTTTT. Translated, it gives CASSYLRPGLAGGTNTGELFF. V is TRBV28 and J is TRBJ2-2; 16 bases are a match to TRBD2. The junction had 13 bases not matched to a gene; V was cut back by 6 bases and J by 0 bases. The CDR3 contains 21 residues. CDR1 MDHEN and CDR2 SYDVKM come from the germline V gene.

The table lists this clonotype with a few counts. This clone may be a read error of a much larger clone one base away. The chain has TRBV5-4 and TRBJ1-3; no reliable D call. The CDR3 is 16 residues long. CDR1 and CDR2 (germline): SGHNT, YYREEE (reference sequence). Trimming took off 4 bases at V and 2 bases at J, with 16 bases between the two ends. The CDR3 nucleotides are TGTGCCAGCAGCGCTCTGGGTAGGTTAGCTGGAAACACCATATATTTT. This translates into CASSALGRLAGNTIYF.

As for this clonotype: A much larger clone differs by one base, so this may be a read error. Here the CDR3 DNA reads TGTGCCAACAGCCCCGACAGGGGCGCGGGTTTTTTTGAGCAGTTCTTC. Encoded protein: CANSPDRGAGFFEQFF. The chain has TRBV11-2 and TRBJ2-1; TRBD1 aligns across 8 bases. Germline-derived CDR1 and CDR2 are SGHAT and FQNNGV. CDR3 length: 16 amino acids.

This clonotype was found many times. CDR3 residues: CASRPGAGDVYNEQFF. The CDR3 bases are TGTGCCAGCAGGCCGGGAGCGGGAGACGTGTACAATGAGCAGTTCTTC. The genes are TRBV12-3 or TRBV12-4 and TRBJ2-1; 8 bases are a match to TRBD2. The CDR3 covers 16 residues. Trimming at V came to 6 bases and at J to 4 bases, leaving 11 bases not matched to a gene.

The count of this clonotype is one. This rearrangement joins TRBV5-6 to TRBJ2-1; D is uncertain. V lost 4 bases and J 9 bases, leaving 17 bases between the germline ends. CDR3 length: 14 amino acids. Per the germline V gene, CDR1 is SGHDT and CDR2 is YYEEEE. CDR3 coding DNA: TGTGCCAGCAGCGTAGGGTTACTAAGGATTGAGCAGTTCTTC. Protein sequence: CASSVGLLRIEQFF.

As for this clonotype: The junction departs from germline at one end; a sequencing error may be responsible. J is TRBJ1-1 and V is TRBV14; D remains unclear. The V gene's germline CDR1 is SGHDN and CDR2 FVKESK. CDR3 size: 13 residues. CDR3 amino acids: CANSQTEMAEAFF. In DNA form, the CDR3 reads TGTGCCAACAGCCAAACAGAAATGGCCGAAGCTTTCTTT.